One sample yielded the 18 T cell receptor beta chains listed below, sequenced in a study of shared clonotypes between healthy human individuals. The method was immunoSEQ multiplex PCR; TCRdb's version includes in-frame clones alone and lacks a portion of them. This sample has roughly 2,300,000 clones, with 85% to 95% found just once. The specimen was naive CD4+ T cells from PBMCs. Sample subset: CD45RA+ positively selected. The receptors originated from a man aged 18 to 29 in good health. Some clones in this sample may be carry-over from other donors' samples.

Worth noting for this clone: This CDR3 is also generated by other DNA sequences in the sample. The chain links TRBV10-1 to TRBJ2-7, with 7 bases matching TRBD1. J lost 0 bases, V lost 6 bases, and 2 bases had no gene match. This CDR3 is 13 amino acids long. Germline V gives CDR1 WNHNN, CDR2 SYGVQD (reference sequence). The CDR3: CASSAGGSYEQYF. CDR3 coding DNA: TGCGCCAGCAGCGCAGGGGGCTCCTACGAGCAGTACTTC.

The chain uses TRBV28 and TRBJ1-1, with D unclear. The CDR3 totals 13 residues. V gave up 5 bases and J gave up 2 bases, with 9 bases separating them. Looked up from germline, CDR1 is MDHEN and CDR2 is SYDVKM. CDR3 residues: CASSNPSNTEAFF. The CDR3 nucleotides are TGTGCCAGCAGTAACCCCAGTAACACTGAAGCTTTCTTT.

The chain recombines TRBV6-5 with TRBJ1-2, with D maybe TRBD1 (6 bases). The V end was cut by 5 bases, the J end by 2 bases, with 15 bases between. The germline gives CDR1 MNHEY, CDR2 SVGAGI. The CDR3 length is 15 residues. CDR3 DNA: TGTGCCAGCAGTCAATGGGGGGCGCAGAACTATGGCTACACCTTC. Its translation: CASSQWGAQNYGYTF.

The DNA of the CDR3 is TGTGCCAGCAGCTTAATCAGTACTAGCGGAGTCCCTTCTTACAATGAGCAGTTCTTC. Translated, it gives CASSLISTSGVPSYNEQFF. The chain joins TRBV7-3 to TRBJ2-1; TRBD2 matches at 8 bases. Germline trimming cut 1 base from V and 4 bases from J; bases unmatched to any gene: 15. The CDR3 is 19 residues long. CDR1 is SGHTA, CDR2 FQGTGA, per germline.

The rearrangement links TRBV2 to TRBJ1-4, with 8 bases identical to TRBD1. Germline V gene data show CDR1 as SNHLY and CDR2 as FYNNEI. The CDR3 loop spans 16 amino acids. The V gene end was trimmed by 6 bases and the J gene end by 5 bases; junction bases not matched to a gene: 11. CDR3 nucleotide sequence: TGTGCCAGCAGCGGCCAGACAGGGGCTAGCAATGAAAAACTGTTTTTT. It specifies CASSGQTGASNEKLFF.

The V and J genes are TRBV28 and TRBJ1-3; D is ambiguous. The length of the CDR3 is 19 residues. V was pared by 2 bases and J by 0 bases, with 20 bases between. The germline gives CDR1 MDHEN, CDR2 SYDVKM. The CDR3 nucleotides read TGTGCCAGCAGTTTAAGCCCCTTACAACATGGGAACTCTGGAAACACCATATATTTT. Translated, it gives CASSLSPLQHGNSGNTIYF.

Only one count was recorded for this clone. CDR3 nucleotide sequence: TGCGCCAGCAGCTTGACCCCCAGCGGGACAGGTACCTACGAGCAGTACTTC. Its translation: CASSLTPSGTGTYEQYF. The rearrangement uses TRBV5-1 and TRBJ2-7; a weak D match, TRBD1 (8 bases). This CDR3 is built from 17 residues. Germline V gene data show CDR1 as SGHRS and CDR2 as YFSETQ. The germline V and J ends were trimmed by 1 base and 2 bases, with 19 bases remaining between them.

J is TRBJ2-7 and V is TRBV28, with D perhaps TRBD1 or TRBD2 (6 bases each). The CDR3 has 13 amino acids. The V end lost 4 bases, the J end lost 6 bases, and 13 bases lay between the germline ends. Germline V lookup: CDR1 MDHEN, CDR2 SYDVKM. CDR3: CASSWGGGLEQYF. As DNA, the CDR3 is TGTGCCAGCAGTTGGGGTGGGGGGCTCGAGCAGTACTTC.

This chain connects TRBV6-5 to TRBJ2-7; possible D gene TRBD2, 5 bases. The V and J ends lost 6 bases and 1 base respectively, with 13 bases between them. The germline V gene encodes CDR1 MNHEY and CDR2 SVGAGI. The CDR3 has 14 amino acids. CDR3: CASRDGGPSYEQYF. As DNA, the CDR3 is TGTGCCAGCAGGGACGGAGGCCCTTCCTACGAGCAGTACTTC.

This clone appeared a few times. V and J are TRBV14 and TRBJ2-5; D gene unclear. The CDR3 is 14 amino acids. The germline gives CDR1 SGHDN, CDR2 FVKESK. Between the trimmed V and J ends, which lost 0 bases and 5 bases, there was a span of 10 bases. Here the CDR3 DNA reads TGTGCCAGCAGCCAAGATAGTGGGCGGGAGACCCAGTACTTC. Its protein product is CASSQDSGRETQYF.

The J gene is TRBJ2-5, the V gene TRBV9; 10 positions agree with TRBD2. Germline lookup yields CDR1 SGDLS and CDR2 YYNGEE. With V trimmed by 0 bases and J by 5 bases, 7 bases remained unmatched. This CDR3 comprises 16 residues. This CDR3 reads CASSVASGRAGETQYF. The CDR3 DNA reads TGTGCCAGCAGCGTAGCCAGCGGGAGGGCGGGGGAGACCCAGTACTTC.

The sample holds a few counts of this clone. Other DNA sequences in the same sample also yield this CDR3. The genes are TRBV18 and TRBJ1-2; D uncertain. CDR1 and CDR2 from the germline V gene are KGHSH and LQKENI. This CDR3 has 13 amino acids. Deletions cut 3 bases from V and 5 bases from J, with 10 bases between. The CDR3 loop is CASSPGEGYGYTF. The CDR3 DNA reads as TGTGCCAGCTCACCGGGCGAGGGATATGGCTACACCTTC.

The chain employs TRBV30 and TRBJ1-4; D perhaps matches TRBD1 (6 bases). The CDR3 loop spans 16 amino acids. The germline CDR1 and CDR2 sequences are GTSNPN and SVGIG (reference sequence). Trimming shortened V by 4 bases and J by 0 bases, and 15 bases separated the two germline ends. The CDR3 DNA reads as TGTGCCTGGAAAACCGGCAGGGGCTCAACTAATGAAAAACTGTTTTTT. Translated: CAWKTGRGSTNEKLFF.

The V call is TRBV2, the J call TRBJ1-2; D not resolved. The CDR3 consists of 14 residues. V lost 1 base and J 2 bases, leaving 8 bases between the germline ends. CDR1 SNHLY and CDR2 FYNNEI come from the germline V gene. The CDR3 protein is CASSEGYRNYGYTF. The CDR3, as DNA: TGTGCCAGCAGTGAAGGCTACAGAAACTATGGCTACACCTTC.

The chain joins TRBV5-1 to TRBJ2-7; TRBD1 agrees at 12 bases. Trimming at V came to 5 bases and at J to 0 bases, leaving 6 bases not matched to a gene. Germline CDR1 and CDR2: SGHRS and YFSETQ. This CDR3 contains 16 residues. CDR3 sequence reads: CASRLGTGGNSYEQYF. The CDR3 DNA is TGCGCCAGCAGACTAGGGACAGGGGGCAACTCCTACGAGCAGTACTTC. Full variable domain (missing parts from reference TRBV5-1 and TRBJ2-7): KAGVTQTPRYLIKTRGQQVTLSCSPISGHRSVSWYQQTPGQGLQFLFEYFSETQRNKGNFPGRFSGRQFSNSRSEMNVSTLELGDSALYLCASRLGTGGNSYEQYFGPGTRLTVT.

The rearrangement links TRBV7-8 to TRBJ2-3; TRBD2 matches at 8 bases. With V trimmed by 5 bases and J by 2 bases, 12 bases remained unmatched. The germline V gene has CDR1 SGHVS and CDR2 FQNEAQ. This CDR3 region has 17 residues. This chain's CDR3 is CASSPRVGREPTDTQYF. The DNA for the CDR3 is TGTGCCAGCAGCCCCAGAGTCGGGAGGGAACCCACAGATACGCAGTATTTT.

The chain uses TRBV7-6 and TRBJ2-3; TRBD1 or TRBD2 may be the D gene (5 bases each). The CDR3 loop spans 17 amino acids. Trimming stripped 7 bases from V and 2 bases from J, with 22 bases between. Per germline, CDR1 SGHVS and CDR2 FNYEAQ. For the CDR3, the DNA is TGTGCCAGCACCCCCCTCTCCGGGACGGTGAACACAGATACGCAGTATTTT. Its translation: CASTPLSGTVNTDTQYF.

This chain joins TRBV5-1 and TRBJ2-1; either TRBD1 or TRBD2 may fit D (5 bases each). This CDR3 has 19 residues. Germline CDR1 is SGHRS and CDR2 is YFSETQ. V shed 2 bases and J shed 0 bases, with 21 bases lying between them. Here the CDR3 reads CASSFQLTTGMSSYNEQFF. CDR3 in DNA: TGCGCCAGCAGCTTCCAACTGACTACAGGTATGAGCTCCTACAATGAGCAGTTCTTC.